This note documents a single TCR beta chain sequence. Its antigen is undetermined. The data derive from a study of cytomegalovirus exposure and HLA in healthy donors. Study details: HLA-typed donors contributed around 82 million unique TCRs, which were held in an early data release. Notes on the study in general: Most sequenced TCRs were rare (though some public TCRs occurred in many donors). Owing to their indistinguishability, certain V segments, notably TRBV6-2 and TRBV6-3, were excluded. There were 150 to 200 TCR beta chains listed as cytomegalovirus-associated.

This CDR3 region has 13 residues. V was shortened by 4 bases and J by 8 bases, with 14 bases between the two germline ends. Germline CDR1 reads SGHTA; CDR2 reads FQGNSA. Amplification used 60 Vbeta primers and 13 Jbeta primers. Measured with immunoSEQ multiplex PCR; TCRdb has only the in-frame clones, and not every one. The sample has some 220,000 clones, more than 75% seen once. This TCR was recovered from a girl aged 2 to 10 in good health and CMV-seronegative. The source material was PBMCs. The gene calls are TRBV7-2 and TRBJ1-2, with D tentatively TRBD1 (6 bases). The CDR3 DNA reads TGTGCCAGCAGCTCCCGGGACATCTACGGCTACACCTTC. As protein: CASSSRDIYGYTF.